This is a list of T cell receptor beta chains from one sample in a study of T-cell reconstitution after alpha-beta-depleted transplantation in children. TCRdb used MiXCR to reprocess the PCR reads, holding one entry per CDR3 protein. The sample carries 530,000 or so distinct CDR3 sequences, 25% to 30% recorded once. The sample was PBMCs, taken before TCRalphabeta/CD19-depleted stem cell transplant. These receptors came from a boy less than two years old with Wiskott-Aldrich syndrome, due to receive a stem cell transplant. Both conserved end residues are part of each CDR3. The D gene is left open where the match is weak. The size field is filled for only some rows; it gives once, few, many or a size class.

len: 15
d_gene: NA
v_gene: TRBV6-5
j_gene: TRBJ2-5
abundance: NA
CDR3aa: CASSYSLLPQETQYF
CDR3nt: TGTGCCAGCAGTTACTCGCTACTACCGCAAGAGACCCAGTACTTC

len: 17
d_gene: NA
v_gene: TRBV20-1
j_gene: TRBJ2-1
abundance: NA
CDR3aa: CSAGGGRRGSSYNEQFF
CDR3nt: TGCAGTGCTGGGGGCGGGAGACGGGGCAGCTCCTACAATGAGCAGTTCTTC

len: 14
d_gene: NA
v_gene: TRBV7-9
j_gene: TRBJ2-7
abundance: many
CDR3aa: CASSPTGRSYEQYF
CDR3nt: TGTGCCAGCTCTCCGACAGGGAGGTCCTACGAGCAGTACTTC

len: 12
d_gene: NA
v_gene: TRBV28
j_gene: TRBJ2-5
abundance: NA
CDR3aa: CATKDLGETQYF
CDR3nt: TGTGCCACCAAAGACCTTGGAGAGACCCAGTACTTC

len: 14
d_gene: NA
v_gene: TRBV7-7
j_gene: TRBJ2-2
abundance: few
CDR3aa: CASSPFSGTGELFF
CDR3nt: TGTGCCAGCAGCCCATTCAGTGGCACCGGGGAGCTGTTTTTT

len: 13
d_gene: TRBD1
v_gene: TRBV19
j_gene: TRBJ2-2
abundance: few
CDR3aa: CASFGTDTGELFF
CDR3nt: TGTGCCAGTTTTGGGACAGACACCGGGGAGCTGTTTTTT

len: 14
d_gene: TRBD2
v_gene: TRBV7-9
j_gene: TRBJ2-5
abundance: NA
CDR3aa: CASGASGSGETQYF
CDR3nt: TGTGCCAGCGGGGCTAGCGGGAGTGGGGAGACCCAGTACTTC

len: 14
d_gene: NA
v_gene: TRBV7-2
j_gene: TRBJ2-5
abundance: NA
CDR3aa: CASSRRGARETQYF
CDR3nt: TGTGCCAGCAGCCGCCGGGGGGCCAGAGAGACCCAGTACTTC

len: 16
d_gene: TRBD2
v_gene: TRBV12-3/TRBV12-4
j_gene: TRBJ2-2
abundance: many
CDR3aa: CASSPGLAGGTGELFF
CDR3nt: TGTGCCAGCAGTCCCGGACTAGCGGGAGGGACCGGGGAGCTGTTTTTT

len: 15
d_gene: NA
v_gene: TRBV12-3/TRBV12-4
j_gene: TRBJ2-1
abundance: NA
CDR3aa: CASTLLGSSYNEQFF
CDR3nt: TGTGCCAGCACACTCCTAGGGAGCTCCTACAATGAGCAGTTCTTC

len: 15
d_gene: TRBD2
v_gene: TRBV5-1
j_gene: TRBJ2-7
abundance: few
CDR3aa: CASSPRAGLVVEQYF
CDR3nt: TGCGCCAGCAGCCCTAGAGCGGGATTAGTTGTTGAGCAGTACTTC

len: 16
d_gene: NA
v_gene: TRBV20-1
j_gene: TRBJ2-2
abundance: few
CDR3aa: CSARAPGRRVSGELFF
CDR3nt: TGCAGTGCTAGAGCCCCGGGCAGGAGGGTGAGCGGGGAGCTGTTTTTT

len: 14
d_gene: TRBD2
v_gene: TRBV5-1
j_gene: TRBJ2-1
abundance: few
CDR3aa: CASSLLLAVNEQFF
CDR3nt: TGCGCCAGCAGCTTGCTGCTAGCGGTCAATGAGCAGTTCTTC

len: 11
d_gene: NA
v_gene: TRBV20-1
j_gene: TRBJ2-1
abundance: few
CDR3aa: CSAPGLNEQFF
CDR3nt: TGCAGTGCGCCTGGACTGAATGAGCAGTTCTTC

len: 15
d_gene: NA
v_gene: TRBV5-1
j_gene: TRBJ1-1
abundance: many
CDR3aa: CASSLAQVINAEAFF
CDR3nt: TGCGCCAGCAGCTTGGCCCAGGTAATCAACGCTGAAGCTTTCTTT

len: 15
d_gene: NA
v_gene: TRBV6-1
j_gene: TRBJ2-7
abundance: NA
CDR3aa: CASSEPGRGSYEQYF
CDR3nt: TGTGCCAGCAGTGAGCCAGGACGCGGTTCCTACGAGCAGTACTTC

len: 11
d_gene: NA
v_gene: TRBV7-2
j_gene: TRBJ2-7
abundance: NA
CDR3aa: CASSLVSEQYF
CDR3nt: TGTGCCAGCAGCTTAGTTAGCGAGCAGTACTTC

len: 13
d_gene: NA
v_gene: TRBV12-3/TRBV12-4
j_gene: TRBJ2-2
abundance: few
CDR3aa: CASSFQGPGELFF
CDR3nt: TGTGCCAGCAGTTTTCAGGGGCCCGGGGAGCTGTTTTTT

len: 15
d_gene: NA
v_gene: TRBV6-5
j_gene: TRBJ1-2
abundance: NA
CDR3aa: CASRYSQQVNYGYTF
CDR3nt: TGTGCCAGCAGATATTCTCAACAGGTGAACTATGGCTACACCTTC

len: 14
d_gene: NA
v_gene: TRBV5-1
j_gene: TRBJ2-3
abundance: NA
CDR3aa: CASSLAGRSDTQYF
CDR3nt: TGCGCCAGCAGCTTGGCAGGGCGGAGCGATACGCAGTATTTT

len: 14
d_gene: NA
v_gene: TRBV27
j_gene: TRBJ2-1
abundance: NA
CDR3aa: CASRTDSSYNEQFF
CDR3nt: TGTGCCAGCCGGACTGACAGCTCCTACAATGAGCAGTTCTTC

len: 14
d_gene: NA
v_gene: TRBV28
j_gene: TRBJ1-4
abundance: few
CDR3aa: CASSLGLINEKLFF
CDR3nt: TGTGCCAGCAGTTTAGGGCTTATTAATGAAAAACTGTTTTTT

len: 15
d_gene: TRBD2
v_gene: TRBV5-5
j_gene: TRBJ2-4
abundance: NA
CDR3aa: CASSPSGAAKNIQYF
CDR3nt: TGTGCCAGCAGCCCAAGCGGGGCAGCCAAAAACATTCAGTACTTC

len: 14
d_gene: NA
v_gene: TRBV12-3/TRBV12-4
j_gene: TRBJ2-7
abundance: NA
CDR3aa: CASSLAGGQVKQYF
CDR3nt: TGTGCCAGCAGTTTAGCCGGGGGGCAGGTAAAGCAGTACTTC

len: 17
d_gene: NA
v_gene: TRBV7-2
j_gene: TRBJ1-5
abundance: once
CDR3aa: CASSKGSGGGGNQPQHF
CDR3nt: TGTGCCAGCAGCAAGGGGAGCGGGGGTGGGGGCAATCAGCCCCAGCATTTT

len: 16
d_gene: TRBD2
v_gene: TRBV24-1
j_gene: TRBJ2-1
abundance: many
CDR3aa: CATSAGLAGAYNEQFF
CDR3nt: TGTGCCACCAGTGCCGGACTAGCGGGAGCCTACAATGAGCAGTTCTTC

len: 12
d_gene: TRBD1
v_gene: TRBV20-1
j_gene: TRBJ2-7
abundance: NA
CDR3aa: CSATDRAYEQYF
CDR3nt: TGCAGTGCTACGGACAGGGCCTACGAGCAGTACTTC

len: 16
d_gene: TRBD1
v_gene: TRBV24-1
j_gene: TRBJ1-4
abundance: few
CDR3aa: CATEDARGLCKEKLFF
CDR3nt: TGTGCCACCGAGGACGCGAGGGGGCTTTGCAAGGAAAAACTGTTTTTT